The clone carrying this T cell receptor (beta chain) was observed at least ten times. Its matching antigen is unknown. Primed by a sample-barcoded 5' primer and a J-beta primer mix, a second PCR proceeded for roughly 6 to 12 cycles. A 12-random-nucleotide template-switch adaptor tagged each cDNA molecule. Each single sample gave us at least 2.5 million CDR3-containing paired-end reads. MiXCR, run by TCRdb on the 5' RACE reads, gives a single entry per CDR3 protein. Here the sample spans 380,000 or so distinct CDR3 sequences, about 49% being singletons. This entry belongs to a study of blood T cells in healthy people across ages. Findings of the study overall: The lack of PBMC sorting stopped any conclusive naive versus antigen-experienced comparison.

Every sample gave at least 5 micrograms of total RNA when it was extracted. The V and J ends lost 5 bases and 0 bases respectively, with 14 bases between them. From germline, CDR1 is DFQATT and CDR2 SNEGSKA (reference sequence). The CDR3 is 15 residues long. The TCR was taken from a man in his sixties in good health. The specimen was blood. This chain joins TRBV20-1 and TRBJ1-5; D possibly corresponds to TRBD1 (5 bases). CDR3: CSAYGAGNSNQPQHF. The DNA of the CDR3 is TGCAGTGCTTACGGGGCAGGGAATAGCAATCAGCCCCAGCATTTT.